These T cell receptor beta chains were read from a single sample in a study of blood T cell repertoires in COVID-19. The protocol was immunoSEQ multiplex PCR, while the TCRdb copy is restricted to in-frame clones and leaves out a portion. Of 290,000 or so clones in the sample, about four fifths were seen once. The sample consisted of PBMCs or T cells enriched from blood (not recorded which). These receptors were taken from a man between 35 and 55 years old who had been exposed to COVID-19. CDR3s include the opening cysteine and the closing phenylalanine or tryptophan. Each record gives: CDR3 DNA, CDR3 protein, clone size, J gene, D gene, V gene. A D gene is named only where the DNA matches it firmly. Size is stated for part of the rows, as once, few or many counts, or as a class when the clone is expanded.

DNA: TGTGCCAGCAGCTTGAGCGACGAGCCTTCCTACGAGCAGTACTTC
CDR3: CASSLSDEPSYEQYF
size: .
J: TRBJ2-7
D: .
V: TRBV11-2

DNA: TGCAGCGTCCCCCAGGGGGCCCTGAACACTGAAGCTTTCTTT
CDR3: CSVPQGALNTEAFF
size: few
J: TRBJ1-1
D: TRBD1
V: TRBV29-1

DNA: TGTGCCAGCAGCGTCGATCAGGGGTCTAACTATGGCTACACCTTC
CDR3: CASSVDQGSNYGYTF
size: .
J: TRBJ1-2
D: .
V: TRBV9

DNA: TGTGCCAGCAGCCAAGATCCTAGCGGGAACTACAATGAGCAGTTCTTC
CDR3: CASSQDPSGNYNEQFF
size: .
J: TRBJ2-1
D: TRBD2
V: TRBV4-2

DNA: TGTGCCAGCAGCCCAGGACAGGGCCATGCTAACTATGGCTACACCTTC
CDR3: CASSPGQGHANYGYTF
size: .
J: TRBJ1-2
D: TRBD1
V: TRBV11-2

DNA: TGTGCCAGTACCCCTTGGCAGGGCTCTGGAAACACCATATATTTT
CDR3: CASTPWQGSGNTIYF
size: .
J: TRBJ1-3
D: .
V: TRBV19

DNA: TGTGCCATCAGTGGAGTCATGGGGGGTGTGGGGTACGAGCAGTACTTC
CDR3: CAISGVMGGVGYEQYF
size: .
J: TRBJ2-7
D: .
V: TRBV10-3

DNA: TGTGCCAGCAGGTGGGCGGGAGGGTTCGATGAGCAGTTCTTC
CDR3: CASRWAGGFDEQFF
size: .
J: TRBJ2-1
D: TRBD2
V: TRBV27

DNA: TGCGCCAGCAGCCCTACAGTAGAGGGTGAAGCTTTCTTT
CDR3: CASSPTVEGEAFF
size: few
J: TRBJ1-1
D: .
V: TRBV5-1

DNA: TGTGCCAGCAGCACGGGTGGCGTAGACCAGATACAGCATTTT
CDR3: CASSTGGVDQIQHF
size: many
J: TRBJ1-5
D: .
V: TRBV9

DNA: TGTGCCAGCAGGTCCAGCGGCTCCTACGAGCAGTACTTC
CDR3: CASRSSGSYEQYF
size: .
J: TRBJ2-7
D: .
V: TRBV7-3

DNA: TGTGCCAGCAACCGACAGGGCGGGAGGACAGATACGCAGTATTTT
CDR3: CASNRQGGRTDTQYF
size: .
J: TRBJ2-3
D: .
V: TRBV3-1/TRBV3-2

DNA: TGTGCTAGTGGTGCGGACAGGCTCGCTGAAGCTTTCTTT
CDR3: CASGADRLAEAFF
size: .
J: TRBJ1-1
D: TRBD1
V: TRBV12-5

DNA: TGCGCCAGCAGCTTGGAACGAAGGACAGGGAACACCGGGGAGCTGTTTTTT
CDR3: CASSLERRTGNTGELFF
size: .
J: TRBJ2-2
D: TRBD1
V: TRBV5-1

DNA: TGTGCCAGCAGCCCCACCCCACGGACAGAGTATGGCTACACCTTC
CDR3: CASSPTPRTEYGYTF
size: .
J: TRBJ1-2
D: .
V: TRBV3-1/TRBV3-2

DNA: TGTGCCAGCAGCAGGGGACAGGTGGTCTCCTACAATGAGCAGTTCTTC
CDR3: CASSRGQVVSYNEQFF
size: .
J: TRBJ2-1
D: TRBD1
V: TRBV5-4

DNA: TGCAGCGTTGAAGGGCTAGCGGGAGGGCAGTTGAACGGCGAGCAGTACTTC
CDR3: CSVEGLAGGQLNGEQYF
size: .
J: TRBJ2-7
D: TRBD2
V: TRBV29-1

DNA: TGCGCCAGCAGGCACACGGGACTTGGGTGGCGGCAAGAGACCCAGTACTTC
CDR3: CASRHTGLGWRQETQYF
size: .
J: TRBJ2-5
D: .
V: TRBV5-1

DNA: TGTGCCAGCAGCGTAGGTTATCGGACAGGGCTTATCTTTGGCTCCAATGAGCAGTTCTTC
CDR3: CASSVGYRTGLIFGSNEQFF
size: few
J: TRBJ2-1
D: TRBD1
V: TRBV9

DNA: TGTGCCAGCAGCCGTCAACCTACTAGCGGGGCGCGGGGCGAGCAGTACTTC
CDR3: CASSRQPTSGARGEQYF
size: .
J: TRBJ2-7
D: TRBD2
V: TRBV5-6

DNA: TGTGCTAGTGGAAGATTACAGTCCTACGAGCAGTACTTC
CDR3: CASGRLQSYEQYF
size: many
J: TRBJ2-7
D: .
V: TRBV12-5

DNA: TGTGCCTGGACTCCCCTAGCGGGAGGGCGGGGGTACAATGAGCAGTTCTTC
CDR3: CAWTPLAGGRGYNEQFF
size: .
J: TRBJ2-1
D: TRBD2
V: TRBV30

DNA: TGTGCCAGCAGCATCTACACTGAAGCTTTCTTT
CDR3: CASSIYTEAFF
size: few
J: TRBJ1-1
D: .
V: TRBV5-6

DNA: TGTGCCAGCAGAGAGCACGGGACAGACTATGGCTACACCTTC
CDR3: CASREHGTDYGYTF
size: once
J: TRBJ1-2
D: TRBD1
V: TRBV27

DNA: TGTGCCAGCAGGACTCAGGGGACCGGCCTTGGGGTCGATCAGCCCCAGCATTTT
CDR3: CASRTQGTGLGVDQPQHF
size: once
J: TRBJ1-5
D: .
V: TRBV27

DNA: TGTGCCAGCAGCTTAAATTTATCCCCGGGGCAGAGCGGGGAGCAGTACTTC
CDR3: CASSLNLSPGQSGEQYF
size: once
J: TRBJ2-7
D: .
V: TRBV11-2

DNA: TGTGCCAGCAGTCCCTTCCCCACAGGGGCGGAGACCCAGTACTTC
CDR3: CASSPFPTGAETQYF
size: .
J: TRBJ2-5
D: TRBD1
V: TRBV7-8

DNA: TGTGCCAGCACTTCGATGGGGACAGGGGGGGATGGCTACACCTTC
CDR3: CASTSMGTGGDGYTF
size: .
J: TRBJ1-2
D: TRBD1
V: TRBV28

DNA: TGTGCCTGGGGTAGGGGAGGTTTCGGCACTGAAGCTTTCTTT
CDR3: CAWGRGGFGTEAFF
size: .
J: TRBJ1-1
D: .
V: TRBV30

DNA: TGTGCCAGCAGCTTGTTCAGGGGGCGGGAGACCCAGTACTTC
CDR3: CASSLFRGRETQYF
size: .
J: TRBJ2-5
D: TRBD1
V: TRBV5-4

DNA: TGTGCCAGCAGTTTATCGAGTCGGTGGTCAGGGGGTGTCAATCAGCCCCAGCATTTT
CDR3: CASSLSSRWSGGVNQPQHF
size: .
J: TRBJ1-5
D: TRBD1
V: TRBV27

DNA: TGTGCCAGTAGTCCAGACAGGGGGAGCACCGGGGAGCTGTTTTTT
CDR3: CASSPDRGSTGELFF
size: .
J: TRBJ2-2
D: TRBD1
V: TRBV19

DNA: TGCGCCAGCAGCTGGACAGGGTACTATGGCTACACCTTC
CDR3: CASSWTGYYGYTF
size: .
J: TRBJ1-2
D: TRBD1
V: TRBV5-1

DNA: TGTGCCAGCAGCAACTGGGCATCCAGCTATGGCTACACCTTC
CDR3: CASSNWASSYGYTF
size: .
J: TRBJ1-2
D: .
V: TRBV5-5

DNA: TGTGCCAGCAGCTTAAATTCGGGACAGGGCCTAATCACTGAAGCTTTCTTT
CDR3: CASSLNSGQGLITEAFF
size: .
J: TRBJ1-1
D: TRBD1
V: TRBV7-8

DNA: TGTGCCGGACAAGACGGGGAGCTGTTTTTT
CDR3: CAGQDGELFF
size: .
J: TRBJ2-2
D: .
V: TRBV30

DNA: TGTGCCAGCAGCAGCCGGGACAGGGCGCCTGGAAACACCATATATTTT
CDR3: CASSSRDRAPGNTIYF
size: .
J: TRBJ1-3
D: TRBD1
V: TRBV9

DNA: TGTGCCAGCAGTGAAGGGGGGACTATGCGGGGCACTGAAGCTTTCTTT
CDR3: CASSEGGTMRGTEAFF
size: few
J: TRBJ1-1
D: .
V: TRBV6-1

DNA: TGTGCCACCAGCAGAGATAATTCAGGGTTCTATGGCTACACCTTC
CDR3: CATSRDNSGFYGYTF
size: .
J: TRBJ1-2
D: .
V: TRBV15

DNA: TGTGCCAGCACCCGACCCGGGACAGGGGTCTATGGCTACACCTTC
CDR3: CASTRPGTGVYGYTF
size: .
J: TRBJ1-2
D: TRBD1
V: TRBV6-1

DNA: TGCGCCAGCAGCGATGACGGGACAGCAGGAAACACCATATATTTT
CDR3: CASSDDGTAGNTIYF
size: .
J: TRBJ1-3
D: TRBD1
V: TRBV5-1

DNA: TGCGCCAGCAGTGAGAGACTAGGAAGCGACACCGGGGAGCTGTTTTTT
CDR3: CASSERLGSDTGELFF
size: many
J: TRBJ2-2
D: .
V: TRBV10-1

DNA: TGTGCCAGCAGCCCAACCCCAGGGGTAAGGTACGAGCAGTACTTC
CDR3: CASSPTPGVRYEQYF
size: .
J: TRBJ2-7
D: .
V: TRBV11-2

DNA: TGTGCCAGCTCACCAAGACTAGCGGGAGTGGACACCGGGGAGCTGTTTTTT
CDR3: CASSPRLAGVDTGELFF
size: .
J: TRBJ2-2
D: TRBD2
V: TRBV18

DNA: TGTGCCAGCAGCTACCTGAAGGGCGCGGGTCAGTACACTGAAGCTTTCTTT
CDR3: CASSYLKGAGQYTEAFF
size: .
J: TRBJ1-1
D: .
V: TRBV11-3

DNA: TGTGCCAGCAGCCCCGGGACAGGGGGAGCGCCGAACACTGAAGCTTTCTTT
CDR3: CASSPGTGGAPNTEAFF
size: once
J: TRBJ1-1
D: TRBD1
V: TRBV7-6

DNA: TGTGCCAGCGGGAGCGGGAGAGTTAGGGAGACCCAGTACTTC
CDR3: CASGSGRVRETQYF
size: many
J: TRBJ2-5
D: TRBD2
V: TRBV19

DNA: TGCAGTGCTAGTGGGAGCGGGAGTTTGTGGGCCGGGGAGCTGTTTTTT
CDR3: CSASGSGSLWAGELFF
size: few
J: TRBJ2-2
D: TRBD2
V: TRBV20-1

DNA: TGCAGCGTGACAGGGGCCCCCTCTGGAAACACCATATATTTT
CDR3: CSVTGAPSGNTIYF
size: .
J: TRBJ1-3
D: TRBD1
V: TRBV29-1

DNA: TGTGCCAGTAGTATCCAGACAGGGGTCGGTACGCAGCCCCAGCATTTT
CDR3: CASSIQTGVGTQPQHF
size: few
J: TRBJ1-5
D: TRBD1
V: TRBV19

DNA: TGTGCCAGCAGCTCCAGACAGGGTGAGAGTTCACCCCTCCACTTT
CDR3: CASSSRQGESSPLHF
size: .
J: TRBJ1-6
D: TRBD1
V: TRBV6-5

DNA: TGTGCCAGCAGCCCTGGACTCGGGGGCTACACCTTC
CDR3: CASSPGLGGYTF
size: .
J: TRBJ1-2
D: .
V: TRBV7-2

DNA: TGCGCCAGCAGTGATATAAGGGGCCCGCAAGAGACCCAGTACTTC
CDR3: CASSDIRGPQETQYF
size: .
J: TRBJ2-5
D: .
V: TRBV10-1

DNA: TGTGCCAGCAACCTTATCGGGGGGGCTAAGGGCTACACCTTC
CDR3: CASNLIGGAKGYTF
size: .
J: TRBJ1-2
D: .
V: TRBV7-9

DNA: TGTGCCAGCAGGCTAGCGGGGCTAGACGAGCAGTACTTC
CDR3: CASRLAGLDEQYF
size: .
J: TRBJ2-7
D: TRBD2
V: TRBV11-3